The 22 T cell receptor beta chains given below trace back to one sample, sequenced in a study of T cell responses to AZD1222 COVID-19 vaccine. Assay used: immunoSEQ multiplex PCR; TCRdb lists only in-frame clones, some missing. The sample lists approximately 94,000 clones; about 85% were seen once. Material: peripheral blood, obtained on day 0 of AZD1222 vaccination. All receptors come from an adult in good health.

This chain connects TRBV5-4 to TRBJ2-7; no firm D call. Germline CDR1 reads SGHNT; CDR2 reads YYREEE (reference sequence). Deletions cut 4 bases from V and 2 bases from J, with 10 bases between. The CDR3 extends over 13 amino acids. This CDR3 reads CASSHVTTYEQYF. As DNA, the CDR3 is TGTGCCAGCAGCCACGTAACGACCTACGAGCAGTACTTC.

This chain joins TRBV4-3 and TRBJ2-3, with D maybe TRBD2 (6 bases). Per the germline V gene, CDR1 is LGHNA and CDR2 is YSLEER. Trimming stripped 3 bases from V and 0 bases from J, with 10 bases between. This CDR3 is 15 amino acids long. CDR3 bases: TGCGCCAGCAGCCACGGACTAAGGAGCACAGATACGCAGTATTTT. Its protein product is CASSHGLRSTDTQYF.

This chain links TRBV7-9 with TRBJ2-1; 10 nucleotides agree with TRBD2. CDR1 and CDR2 (germline): SEHNR, FQNEAQ (reference sequence). With 5 bases clipped from V and 9 bases from J, the junction kept 7 bases outside the gene matches. CDR3 size: 14 residues. The CDR3 DNA reads TGTGCCAGCAGCGCACCTAGCGGGAGCACTGAGCAGTTCTTC. Protein sequence: CASSAPSGSTEQFF.

The chain employs TRBV10-3 and TRBJ2-1, with D unclear. V shed 5 bases and J shed 8 bases, with 10 bases lying between them. Germline CDR1 reads ENHRY; CDR2 reads SYGVKD. The CDR3 loop spans 12 amino acids. Here the CDR3 DNA reads TGTGCCATCAGTTTGGATACCGATGAGCAGTTCTTC. Translation gives CAISLDTDEQFF.

The chain uses TRBV29-1 and TRBJ2-1, with 7 positions matching TRBD2. The V segment lost 0 bases and the J segment 0 bases; nucleotides outside the gene matches: 5. Per the germline V gene, CDR1 is SQVTM and CDR2 is ANQGSEA. This CDR3 comprises 16 residues. Here the CDR3 DNA reads TGCAGCGTTGAAGAGGGACTAACTAGCTCCTACAATGAGCAGTTCTTC. It translates to CSVEEGLTSSYNEQFF.

The chain combines TRBV19 with TRBJ2-2, with D possibly called TRBD1 or TRBD2 (5 bases each). The length of the CDR3 is 14 residues. V lost 6 bases, J lost 1 base, and 9 bases lay in between. Germline CDR1 reads LNHDA; CDR2 reads SQIVND (reference sequence). The CDR3 DNA reads TGTGCCAGTAGGAGGGACGGGAACACCGGGGAGCTGTTTTTT. It encodes CASRRDGNTGELFF.

The rearrangement links TRBV12-5 to TRBJ2-2; 7 nucleotides agree with TRBD2. Germline-derived CDR1 and CDR2 are LGHNT and FRNRAP. The CDR3 sequence is 16 residues long. After removal of 0 bases from V and 3 bases from J, the junction contained 4 bases not matched to a gene. CDR3 in amino acids: CASGLVAGRDTGELFF. For the CDR3, the DNA is TGTGCTAGTGGTTTGGTAGCGGGGCGGGACACCGGGGAGCTGTTTTTT.

This clone was counted once. This chain connects TRBV25-1 to TRBJ1-2, with D possibly being TRBD1 (6 bases). Germline values: CDR1 MGHDK, CDR2 SYGVNS. V was trimmed by 3 bases and J by 8 bases, leaving 16 bases between them. The CDR3 length is 14 residues. The CDR3 DNA reads TGTGCCAGCAGTGACCTTTGGGGGCCGGGGGGCTACACCTTC. Its translation is CASSDLWGPGGYTF.

The genes are TRBV4-2 and TRBJ1-2; D is perhaps TRBD1 (5 bases). This CDR3 contains 14 residues. Trimming shortened V by 2 bases and J by 5 bases, and 12 bases separated the two germline ends. Germline loops: CDR1 LGHNA, CDR2 YNFKEQ. CDR3 nucleotides: TGTGCCAGCAGCCAAATGGGGCAGAATTATGGCTACACCTTC. This sequence encodes CASSQMGQNYGYTF.

This clone has a handful of counts. The CDR3 is CASSLVTDIYSYEQYF. The CDR3 region has the DNA TGTGCCAGCAGCTTGGTAACAGATATCTACTCCTACGAGCAGTACTTC. The V call is TRBV5-6, the J call TRBJ2-7; the D is unclear. This CDR3 has 16 amino acids. V was clipped by 0 bases and J by 0 bases, with 13 bases between them. Germline lookup yields CDR1 SGHDT and CDR2 YYEEEE.

This clone has a handful of counts. The gene calls are TRBV27 and TRBJ2-4; D is unresolved. Per the germline V gene, CDR1 is MNHEY and CDR2 is SMNVEV (reference sequence). The CDR3 totals 14 residues. V lost 0 bases and J 10 bases, leaving 13 bases between the germline ends. This CDR3 reads CASSLSGSEFIQYF. CDR3 bases: TGTGCCAGCAGTTTATCGGGTTCGGAGTTTATTCAGTACTTC.

The chain recombines TRBV6-5 with TRBJ1-5; no definite D call. Germline V CDR1 and CDR2: MNHEY, SVGAGI. The CDR3 is made up of 13 amino acids. V was shortened by 10 bases and J by 5 bases, with 15 bases between the two germline ends. The chain's CDR3 is CATREGSYQPQHF. CDR3 in DNA: TGTGCCACGCGGGAGGGTTCGTATCAGCCCCAGCATTTT.

This clone was counted once. Within the sample, other DNA sequences also encode this same CDR3. This chain joins TRBV2 and TRBJ2-7; TRBD2 matches 15 bases. V was clipped by 6 bases and J by 7 bases; unmatched bases: 10. The germline CDR1 and CDR2 sequences are SNHLY and FYNNEI. The CDR3 spans 16 residues. This CDR3 reads CASSSGTSGRLREQYF. The CDR3 region has the DNA TGTGCCAGCAGCTCCGGGACTAGCGGGAGGCTCCGGGAGCAGTACTTC.

The chain combines TRBV6-2 or TRBV6-3 with TRBJ2-2; maybe TRBD2 (6 bases). The CDR3 contains 17 residues. V was cut by 2 bases and J by 6 bases, with 19 bases left in between. Germline V CDR1 and CDR2: MNHEY, SVGEGT. CDR3 DNA: TGTGCCAGCAGTTACATCCAGACTACCTCGGGGGCCGGGGAGCTGTTTTTT. As protein: CASSYIQTTSGAGELFF.

This clone has more than one count but fewer than ten. The chain uses TRBV19 and TRBJ1-1; TRBD1 aligns across 7 bases. J lost 1 base, V lost 3 bases, and 5 bases had no gene match. Germline V CDR1 and CDR2: LNHDA, SQIVND (reference sequence). CDR3 length equals 15 residues. The chain's CDR3 is CASSIRTGSNTEAFF. Here the CDR3 DNA reads TGTGCCAGTAGTATCCGGACAGGTTCGAACACTGAAGCTTTCTTT.

V usage is TRBV7-9 and J usage is TRBJ2-5; weak D call: TRBD2 (6 bases). This CDR3 is 18 amino acids long. V lost 6 bases and J lost 3, with 26 bases in between. Germline V gene lookup returns CDR1 SEHNR and CDR2 FQNEAQ (reference sequence). CDR3: CASRGTFSGSLVEETQYF. Written as DNA, the CDR3 is TGTGCCAGCAGAGGTACTTTTTCCGGGAGCTTGGTAGAAGAGACCCAGTACTTC.

This sequence joins TRBV27 and TRBJ2-7, with D uncertain. V was clipped by 7 bases and J by 1 base, with 8 bases between them. The CDR3 loop spans 12 amino acids. Looked up from germline, CDR1 is MNHEY and CDR2 is SMNVEV (reference sequence). CDR3 amino acids: CASISGSYEQYF. Here the CDR3 DNA reads TGTGCCAGCATTTCCGGTTCCTACGAGCAGTACTTC.

The CDR3 sequence: CASSPEWNTEAFF. The CDR3, as DNA: TGTGCCAGCAGTCCCGAATGGAACACTGAAGCTTTCTTT. This chain joins TRBV28 and TRBJ1-1; D not resolved. The V gene lost 5 bases and the J gene lost 1 base, with 8 bases spanning the gap. The CDR3 consists of 13 residues. Germline CDR1 and CDR2: MDHEN and SYDVKM.

The chain recombines TRBV19 with TRBJ1-3, with no clear D. V gave up 4 bases and J gave up 0 bases, with 10 bases separating them. Germline values: CDR1 LNHDA, CDR2 SQIVND (reference sequence). The CDR3 is made up of 15 amino acids. The CDR3: CASSRTALSGNTIYF. As DNA, the CDR3 is TGTGCCAGTAGTAGAACAGCCCTCTCTGGAAACACCATATATTTT.

As DNA, the CDR3 is TGTGCCAGCAGCTTCCGCCAGGGGGCGCGAGTTGGCGCCACTGAAGCTTTCTTT. It specifies CASSFRQGARVGATEAFF. The genes are TRBV11-2 and TRBJ1-1; the match to TRBD1 covers 8 bases. The J segment lost 4 bases and the V segment lost 3 bases, leaving 16 bases of the junction unmatched. CDR3 size: 18 residues. Germline V gives CDR1 SGHAT, CDR2 FQNNGV.

This chain links TRBV10-3 with TRBJ2-1; maybe TRBD2 (5 bases). This CDR3 comprises 13 residues. The germline CDR1 and CDR2 sequences are ENHRY and SYGVKD. Trimming removed 6 bases from V and 9 bases from J, with 15 bases in between. CDR3 in DNA: TGTGCCATCAGCGTAGACGGACTGGGTGAGCAGTTCTTC. Amino acid sequence: CAISVDGLGEQFF.

V usage is TRBV12-3 or TRBV12-4 and J usage is TRBJ1-5; D uncertain. This CDR3 has 11 amino acids. V was shortened by 5 bases and J by 11 bases, with 10 bases between the two germline ends. CDR3 nucleotide sequence: TGTGCCAGCAGTCTCGATCGGGCCCAGCATTTT. It is translated as CASSLDRAQHF.